A selection of T cell receptor beta chains follows, all from one sample in a study of regulatory T cells in long-lasting Graves disease. In TCRdb, the multiplex PCR reads were re-called with MiXCR into one record per CDR3 protein. The data hold 600,000 to 800,000 distinct CDR3 sequences, with about 32% observed a single time. The sequenced sample was peripheral blood mononuclear cells (PBMCs), obtained when the disease was refractory, from a patient treated with antithyroid drugs. The receptors shown here come from a female donor with Graves disease. CDR3s include the opening cysteine and the closing phenylalanine or tryptophan. Each record gives: V gene, J gene, clone size, D gene, CDR3 protein, CDR3 DNA. The D gene is left open where the match is weak. A clone size is listed for some rows: how often the clone was seen (once, few, many), or a class if it is expanded.

V: TRBV27; J: TRBJ1-1; size: few; D: TRBD1; CDR3: CASSFKQGARGNTEAFF; DNA: TGTGCCAGCAGCTTTAAGCAGGGGGCTAGGGGGAACACTGAAGCTTTCTTT
V: TRBV3-1; J: TRBJ2-5; size: many; D: NA; CDR3: CASSQVAGETQYF; DNA: TGTGCCAGCAGCCAAGTTGCGGGAGAGACCCAGTACTTC
V: TRBV25-1; J: TRBJ1-1; size: NA; D: NA; CDR3: CAISNSGSEAFF; DNA: TGTGCCATCAGCAATTCCGGATCTGAAGCTTTCTTT
V: TRBV2; J: TRBJ1-2; size: NA; D: TRBD1; CDR3: CASSEPGQGGHGYTF; DNA: TGTGCCAGCAGTGAGCCGGGACAGGGGGGCCATGGCTACACCTTC
V: TRBV11-2; J: TRBJ1-2; size: NA; D: NA; CDR3: CASSSTRGGYTF; DNA: TGTGCCAGCAGCTCTACCCGGGGAGGCTACACCTTC
V: TRBV6-1; J: TRBJ2-6; size: NA; D: TRBD2; CDR3: CASSRLAGGGANVLTF; DNA: TGTGCCAGCAGCCGCCTAGCGGGAGGGGGGGCCAACGTCCTGACTTTC
V: TRBV5-1; J: TRBJ1-5; size: NA; D: NA; CDR3: CASSLDGGNNQPQHF; DNA: TGCGCCAGCAGCTTGGATGGGGGCAACAATCAGCCCCAGCATTTT
V: TRBV29-1; J: TRBJ1-1; size: few; D: TRBD1; CDR3: CSVERGQRGQAAFF; DNA: TGCAGCGTAGAGCGGGGACAGCGGGGCCAAGCAGCTTTCTTT
V: TRBV14; J: TRBJ1-6; size: NA; D: TRBD1; CDR3: CASSQQQGANSPLHF; DNA: TGTGCCAGCAGCCAACAACAGGGGGCGAATTCACCCCTCCACTTT
V: TRBV2; J: TRBJ1-1; size: many; D: NA; CDR3: CASRQGVVSEAFF; DNA: TGTGCCAGCAGGCAGGGAGTGGTGTCTGAAGCTTTCTTT
V: TRBV15; J: TRBJ1-4; size: once; D: TRBD1; CDR3: CATSSDLHSTGGRGEKLFF; DNA: TGTGCCACCAGCTCAGACCTCCACTCTACAGGGGGAAGAGGTGAAAAACTGTTTTTT